The next 8 T cell receptor beta chains were all read from a single sample in a study of brain T cells in children with intractable seizures (dated by TCRdb to the early 2020s). The library was generated by the immunoSEQ multiplex PCR assay. This is the immuneACCESS table as TCRdb keeps it, with only in-frame sequences that have V and J called. A part of the clones is gone; compared with another copy, unresolved V genes explain less than half, and the rest is unexplained. The sample table lists just under 65,000 clones, more than 95% of them with a count of one. Jointly, the top ten make up more than 0.3% of the sample. The time point label here, explained by the study, means: resected brain tissue, or blood drawn just prior to surgery. Sequences were derived from peripheral blood, sampled at surgery. The receptor set was obtained from a boy younger than two with focal cortical dysplasia and intractable seizures.

The chain uses TRBV28 and TRBJ2-5, with TRBD2 identical over 14 bases. Germline CDR1 MDHEN, CDR2 SYDVKM. The CDR3 consists of 18 residues. The junction had 14 bases not matched to a gene; V was cut back by 6 bases and J by 5 bases. Here the CDR3 reads CASSPSGTSGSLLETQYF. The CDR3 coding sequence is TGTGCCAGCAGCCCGAGCGGGACTAGCGGGAGTTTGTTGGAGACCCAGTACTTC.

V and J are TRBV7-9 and TRBJ1-1, with D perhaps matching TRBD1 (5 bases). Trimming removed 5 bases at V and 6 bases at J, with 10 bases between. The CDR3 is 12 residues long. CDR1 is SEHNR, CDR2 FQNEAQ, per germline (reference sequence). CDR3 nucleotide sequence: TGTGCCAGCAGCCCCCAGGGCGCTGAAGCTTTCTTT. Encoded protein: CASSPQGAEAFF.

This sequence joins TRBV10-3 and TRBJ1-1, with D hard to call. Trimming took 2 bases from V and 10 from J, leaving 8 bases between them. Germline assignment: CDR1 ENHRY and CDR2 SYGVKD. The CDR3 covers 11 residues. Written as DNA, the CDR3 is TGTGCCATCAGTGAGGGAATAGGAGCTTTCTTT. Protein: CAISEGIGAFF.

This sequence joins TRBV19 and TRBJ1-5; no firm D call. V shed 1 base and J shed 0 bases, with 10 bases lying between them. In germline, CDR1 is LNHDA, CDR2 SQIVND (reference sequence). This CDR3 comprises 16 residues. CDR3 sequence (DNA): TGTGCCAGTAGTATAGGGCCGGACTATAGCAATCAGCCCCAGCATTTT. Protein product: CASSIGPDYSNQPQHF.

This chain uses TRBV11-2 with TRBJ2-7, with a possible D match to TRBD2 (7 bases). V was trimmed by 1 base and J by 2 bases, leaving 15 bases between them. The CDR3 runs 16 residues. Germline V gene lookup returns CDR1 SGHAT and CDR2 FQNNGV. The CDR3 protein is CASSLVWGGLPYEQYF. The CDR3 DNA reads as TGTGCCAGCAGCTTAGTTTGGGGGGGGCTCCCCTACGAGCAGTACTTC.

CDR3 protein: CASSQDRDFHTGELFF. CDR3 sequence (DNA): TGTGCCAGCAGCCAAGATCGGGACTTTCACACCGGGGAGCTGTTTTTT. The chain links TRBV3-1 (or the pseudogene TRBV3-2) to TRBJ2-2, with a weak D call TRBD2 (6 bases). This CDR3 spans 16 amino acids. V lost 0 bases and J 3 bases, leaving 11 bases between the germline ends. Germline lookup yields CDR1 LGHDT and CDR2 YNNKEL (reference sequence).

The J gene is TRBJ2-5, the V gene TRBV2, with 9 bases aligning to TRBD2. V trimming: 6 bases; J trimming: 1 base; junction bases outside the gene matches: 9. Germline CDR1 is SNHLY and CDR2 is FYNNEI. CDR3 length equals 16 residues. The CDR3 protein is CASSLRLAAFQETQYF. DNA for the CDR3: TGTGCCAGCAGCCTGCGACTAGCGGCGTTCCAAGAGACCCAGTACTTC.

The chain employs TRBV9 and TRBJ2-7; D possibly uses TRBD1 or TRBD2 (5 bases each). Trimming removed 4 bases at V and 0 bases at J, with 8 bases between. CDR3 length equals 13 residues. CDR1 is SGDLS, CDR2 YYNGEE, per germline. In DNA, the CDR3 is TGTGCCAGCAGCTCAGGGAGCTCCTACGAGCAGTACTTC. It is translated as CASSSGSSYEQYF.